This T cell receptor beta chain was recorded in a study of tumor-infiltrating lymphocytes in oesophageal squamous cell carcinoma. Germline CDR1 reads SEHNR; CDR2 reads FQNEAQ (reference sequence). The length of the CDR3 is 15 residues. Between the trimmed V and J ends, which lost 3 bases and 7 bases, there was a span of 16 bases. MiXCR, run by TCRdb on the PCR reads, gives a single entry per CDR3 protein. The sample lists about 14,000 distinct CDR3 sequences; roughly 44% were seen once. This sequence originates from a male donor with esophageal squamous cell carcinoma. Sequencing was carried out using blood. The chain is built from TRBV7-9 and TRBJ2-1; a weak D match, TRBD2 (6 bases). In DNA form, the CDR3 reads TGTGCCAGCAGCTTTGGGGGGAGACGGGAGAATGAGCAGTTCTTC. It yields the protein CASSFGGRRENEQFF.